This T cell receptor (beta chain) was obtained from a study of shared clonotypes between healthy human individuals. As for the study in general: A donor's plate count was three for CD4 naive and three for CD4 memory; CD8 naive had two and CD8 memory one.

Germline CDR1 is MNHNY and CDR2 is SVGAGI (reference sequence). Trimming removed 0 bases from V and 6 bases from J, with 11 bases in between. This CDR3 has 15 residues. With respect to this clone: What it recognizes is unknown.

Broader study findings: Non-shared clonotypes had lower generation probabilities than those shared by all four donors.

Using immunoSEQ multiplex PCR, the repertoire was profiled, and TCRdb retains in-frame clones only, with some absent. The sample shows 2 million to 3 million clones, approximately 94% of them seen only once. The TCR originated in a man younger than 35 in good health. The V call is TRBV6-6, the J call TRBJ2-2; no definite D call. Specimen: naive CD4+ T cells sorted from blood. Subset denoted: CD45RA+ positively selected. The CDR3 reads CASSYSRTTAGELFF. The CDR3 DNA reads as TGTGCCAGCAGTTACTCGCGTACGACCGCCGGGGAGCTGTTTTTT.